Shown below are 28 T cell receptor beta chains from a single sample sequenced in a study of vaccination effects on CD4 cells after COVID-19. The ViraFEST assay expanded antigen-specific CD4+ T cells with viral peptide pools before sequencing. Investigators separated out CD4+ T cells once 10 days of culture had passed. Subjects were given two BNT162b2 or mRNA-1273 vaccine doses. The protocol was immunoSEQ multiplex PCR, while the TCRdb copy is restricted to in-frame clones and leaves out a portion. Of approximately 29,000 clones listed, around four fifths were seen once; the top ten hold more than 8.5%. No cognate antigen is known for these TCRs. This material consisted of CD4+ T cells from PBMCs cultured with HCoV-NL63 spike peptides, taken after COVID-19 vaccination. Every receptor here comes from a human donor who received a COVID-19 vaccine.

The chain uses TRBV5-1 and TRBJ2-3; D gene uncertain. The germline V gene encodes CDR1 SGHRS and CDR2 YFSETQ. The ends were cut back, 0 bases at V and 0 bases at J, with 8 bases in the middle. The CDR3 sequence is 15 residues long. The CDR3 is CASSLGSTSTDTQYF. For the CDR3, the DNA is TGCGCCAGCAGCTTGGGATCGACTAGCACAGATACGCAGTATTTT.

V gene TRBV6-5 combines with J gene TRBJ2-5; TRBD1 matches at 7 bases. The germline gives CDR1 MNHEY, CDR2 SVGAGI. The CDR3 has 13 residues. V lost 7 bases, J lost 2 bases, and 4 bases stayed unmatched. CDR3 nucleotide sequence: TGTGCCAGCAACGGACAGGAGCAAGAGACCCAGTACTTC. Amino acids: CASNGQEQETQYF.

The chain uses TRBV5-6 and TRBJ2-3; possible D gene TRBD2, 6 bases. The V gene's germline CDR1 is SGHDT and CDR2 YYEEEE. This CDR3 is built from 16 residues. The V and J ends lost 2 bases and 3 bases respectively, with 16 bases between them. DNA for the CDR3: TGTGCCAGCAGCTTTTTGGGTGCGGGACTTACAGATACGCAGTATTTT. Encoded protein: CASSFLGAGLTDTQYF. Full variable domain (rest looked up from reference TRBV5-6 and TRBJ2-3): DAGVTQSPTHLIKTRGQQVTLRCSPKSGHDTVSWYQQALGQGPQFIFQYYEEEERQRGNFPDRFSGHQFPNYSSELNVNALLLGDSALYLCASSFLGAGLTDTQYFGPGTRLTVL.

The rearrangement links TRBV5-1 to TRBJ1-1, with a tentative D call TRBD1 (5 bases). V gave up 4 bases and J gave up 1 base, with 11 bases separating them. Germline V gene sequence: CDR1 SGHRS, CDR2 YFSETQ. The CDR3 totals 14 residues. Here the CDR3 DNA reads TGCGCCAGCAGCGTACAGGCGGGGAACACTGAAGCTTTCTTT. Residues: CASSVQAGNTEAFF.

The CDR3 loop is CASSQTGGNQPQHF. The CDR3 DNA follows: TGTGCCAGCAGTCAAACGGGGGGCAATCAGCCCCAGCATTTT. V gene TRBV2 combines with J gene TRBJ1-5; a possible D gene is TRBD1 (5 bases). V dropped 5 bases and J dropped 2 bases, with 10 bases sitting between them. Germline CDR1 reads SNHLY; CDR2 reads FYNNEI. The CDR3 loop spans 14 amino acids.

The CDR3 sequence: CASSSDPSFTETQYF. For the CDR3, the DNA is TGTGCCAGCAGCTCGGACCCCAGTTTTACGGAGACCCAGTACTTC. The V gene is TRBV11-2, the J gene TRBJ2-5; no clear D gene. Germline CDR1 and CDR2: SGHAT and FQNNGV. The CDR3 has 15 amino acids. V was pared by 4 bases and J by 5 bases, with 17 bases between.

The CDR3 protein is CASSLGSYNEQFF. DNA of the CDR3: TGTGCCAGCAGCTTGGGGTCCTACAATGAGCAGTTCTTC. The V call is TRBV5-5, the J call TRBJ2-1; D remains ambiguous. V lost 0 bases, J lost 1 base, and 2 bases lay in between. The CDR3 totals 13 residues. CDR1 and CDR2 (germline): SGHKS, YYEKEE (reference sequence). The full variable domain, rest sourced from reference TRBV5-5 and TRBJ2-1, is DAGVTQSPTHLIKTRGQQVTLRCSPISGHKSVSWYQQVLGQGPQFIFQYYEKEERGRGNFPDRFSARQFPNYSSELNVNALLLGDSALYLCASSLGSYNEQFFGPGTRLTVL.

The V and J genes are TRBV7-9 and TRBJ1-4; D remains unclear. The CDR3 extends over 14 amino acids. CDR1 is SEHNR and CDR2 is FQNEAQ in the germline V gene (reference sequence). The V end lost 4 bases, the J end lost 6 bases, and 12 bases lay between the germline ends. The CDR3 protein is CASSSPPGDEKLFF. The CDR3 region has the DNA TGTGCCAGCAGCTCCCCCCCTGGTGATGAAAAACTGTTTTTT.

By sample share, this clone is medium-sized (0.01 to 0.1%). V gene TRBV18 combines with J gene TRBJ1-3; D is ambiguous. CDR3 size: 12 residues. The germline gives CDR1 KGHSH, CDR2 LQKENI. V was clipped by 8 bases and J by 6 bases, with 11 bases between them. In DNA form, the CDR3 reads TGTGCCAGCGAGAAAACAGAAAACACCATATATTTT. Translating it yields CASEKTENTIYF. Supplemented by reference TRBV18 and TRBJ1-3, the full variable domain reads NAGVMQNPRHLVRRRGQEARLRCSPMKGHSHVYWYRQLPEEGLKFMVYLQKENIIDESGMPKERFSAEFPKEGPSILRIQQVVRGDSAAYFCASEKTENTIYFGEGSWLTVV.

On this clone itself: At the DNA level, this CDR3 is encoded by other sequences in the same sample as well. This rearrangement joins TRBV5-1 to TRBJ1-4; no reliable D call. The CDR3 loop spans 13 amino acids. Per germline, CDR1 SGHRS and CDR2 YFSETQ. V was pared by 0 bases and J by 5 bases, with 5 bases between. The CDR3 is CASSLGRNEKLFF. The CDR3 DNA reads as TGCGCCAGCAGCTTGGGAAGGAATGAAAAACTGTTTTTT.

The V call is TRBV7-8, the J call TRBJ2-7; D is possibly TRBD2 (7 bases). There are 15 residues in the CDR3. Germline values: CDR1 SGHVS, CDR2 FQNEAQ. The V end lost 0 bases, the J end lost 3 bases, and 12 bases lay between the germline ends. The CDR3 protein is CASSLAVGGGYEQYF. CDR3 DNA: TGTGCCAGCAGCTTAGCGGTGGGAGGGGGCTACGAGCAGTACTTC.

The chain joins TRBV28 to TRBJ2-7; D is possibly TRBD2 (6 bases). Trimming took off 5 bases at V and 8 bases at J, with 10 bases between the two ends. Germline V CDR1 and CDR2: MDHEN, SYDVKM. There are 11 residues in the CDR3. The CDR3 reads CASSPREKQYF. CDR3 nucleotide sequence: TGTGCCAGCAGTCCCCGGGAGAAGCAGTACTTC.

The genes are TRBV7-7 and TRBJ2-7; D ambiguous. The germline V gene has CDR1 SSHAT and CDR2 FNYEAQ (reference sequence). The CDR3 spans 12 residues. V lost 5 bases and J 4 bases, leaving 9 bases between the germline ends. This chain's CDR3 is CASSPFPYEQYF. The DNA for the CDR3 is TGTGCCAGCAGCCCCTTTCCGTACGAGCAGTACTTC.

This clone was seen only once. This chain joins TRBV6-1 and TRBJ1-6; no reliable D call. The CDR3 is 13 amino acids. Germline-derived CDR1 and CDR2 are MNHNS and SASEGT. V shed 1 base and J shed 14 bases, with 12 bases lying between them. CDR3 in amino acids: CASSEGLAPTLHF. CDR3 in DNA: TGTGCCAGCAGTGAAGGGTTGGCTCCCACCCTCCACTTT.

The chain carries TRBV3-1 (or the pseudogene TRBV3-2) and TRBJ2-7, with 8 bases identical to TRBD1. The V gene's germline CDR1 is LGHDT and CDR2 YNNKEL (reference sequence). The CDR3 totals 14 residues. J gave up 0 bases and V 6 bases, and 4 bases lay outside the gene matches. DNA for the CDR3: TGTGCCAGCAGTATAGGGACAGGCTCCTACGAGCAGTACTTC. Amino acid sequence: CASSIGTGSYEQYF.

This clone was recorded a few times. The chain couples TRBV29-1 to TRBJ1-1; D may be TRBD1 (5 bases). Germline CDR1 is SQVTM and CDR2 is ANQGSEA. The CDR3 loop spans 13 amino acids. The CDR3, as DNA: TGCACCTGCTGGGGGACTGTGAACACTGAAGCTTTCTTT. Translating it yields CTCWGTVNTEAFF.

This chain links TRBV6-1 with TRBJ1-1, with D maybe TRBD1 (5 bases). The germline V gene has CDR1 MNHNS and CDR2 SASEGT. Trimming removed 1 base at V and 9 bases at J, with 9 bases between. The CDR3 covers 12 residues. CDR3 sequence (DNA): TGTGCCAGCAGTGAAGGGGACTCTAAAGCTTTCTTT. Translated: CASSEGDSKAFF.

V gene TRBV19 combines with J gene TRBJ1-3; weak D call: TRBD1 (5 bases). V was cut by 5 bases and J by 0 bases, with 11 bases left in between. The CDR3 runs 15 residues. Germline V lookup: CDR1 LNHDA, CDR2 SQIVND (reference sequence). In nucleotides, the CDR3 is TGTGCCAGTAGTGGAGGGGCCGGCTCTGGAAACACCATATATTTT. Amino acids: CASSGGAGSGNTIYF.

The chain recombines TRBV10-3 with TRBJ1-4; the match to TRBD1 covers 7 bases. This CDR3 has 15 amino acids. From germline, CDR1 is ENHRY and CDR2 SYGVKD. With 2 bases clipped from V and 0 bases from J, the junction kept 0 bases outside the gene matches. Here the CDR3 DNA reads TGTGCCATCAGTGAGGGGACAGCAACTAATGAAAAACTGTTTTTT. Translation: CAISEGTATNEKLFF.

The gene calls are TRBV3-1 (or the pseudogene TRBV3-2) and TRBJ1-2; D might be TRBD1 (6 bases). The germline V gene has CDR1 LGHDT and CDR2 YNNKEL (reference sequence). The CDR3 contains 14 residues. Trimming removed 6 bases at V and 4 bases at J, with 15 bases between. CDR3 region: CASRREGGLYGYTF. The CDR3 bases are TGTGCCAGCAGGCGAGAGGGGGGCCTCTATGGCTACACCTTC.

The genes are TRBV19 and TRBJ2-5; 7 positions agree with TRBD2. CDR1 and CDR2 (germline): LNHDA, SQIVND (reference sequence). There are 14 residues in the CDR3. The junction had 7 bases not matched to a gene; V was cut back by 4 bases and J by 5 bases. CDR3 coding DNA: TGTGCCAGTAGTACAGCGGGGAGGTGGGAGACCCAGTACTTC. The encoded protein is CASSTAGRWETQYF.

The chain joins TRBV6-1 to TRBJ1-1; D gene uncertain. The CDR3 spans 13 residues. Germline assignment: CDR1 MNHNS and CDR2 SASEGT. Trimming pared 2 bases from V and 3 bases from J, leaving 7 bases between. The DNA of the CDR3 is TGTGCCAGCAGTGAACGGGTGTACACTGAAGCTTTCTTT. This codes for CASSERVYTEAFF.

The V and J genes are TRBV5-1 and TRBJ2-1; 9 bases match TRBD2. The junction had 16 bases not matched to a gene; V was cut back by 4 bases and J by 8 bases. This CDR3 comprises 17 residues. In germline, CDR1 is SGHRS, CDR2 YFSETQ. The CDR3 reads CASSPLAGVDFLDEQFF. DNA for the CDR3: TGCGCCAGCAGCCCTTTAGCGGGAGTGGATTTTCTCGATGAGCAGTTCTTC.

V and J are TRBV6-4 and TRBJ1-6, with TRBD1 identical over 8 bases. Germline assignment: CDR1 MRHNA and CDR2 SNTAGT. J was trimmed by 0 bases and V by 6 bases; bases with no gene match: 4. The CDR3 is made up of 16 amino acids. CDR3: CASRRQGSSYNSPLHF. The DNA for the CDR3 is TGTGCCAGCAGGAGACAGGGGAGCTCCTATAATTCACCCCTCCACTTT.

This rearrangement joins TRBV6-1 to TRBJ2-2; D ambiguous. The CDR3 contains 14 residues. V gave up 2 bases and J gave up 4 bases, with 8 bases separating them. Per the germline V gene, CDR1 is MNHNS and CDR2 is SASEGT. The CDR3 DNA reads as TGTGCCAGCAGTGAAACACATAGCACCGGGGAGCTGTTTTTT. Translated: CASSETHSTGELFF.

The chain uses TRBV18 and TRBJ1-5; D is possibly TRBD1 (5 bases). V gave up 2 bases and J gave up 5 bases, with 7 bases separating them. Germline V gives CDR1 KGHSH, CDR2 LQKENI. The CDR3 sequence is 13 residues long. The CDR3 DNA is TGTGCCAGCTCACCAGGGGGAGATCAGCCCCAGCATTTT. The encoded protein is CASSPGGDQPQHF. Full variable domain (remainder filled in from reference TRBV18 and TRBJ1-5): NAGVMQNPRHLVRRRGQEARLRCSPMKGHSHVYWYRQLPEEGLKFMVYLQKENIIDESGMPKERFSAEFPKEGPSILRIQQVVRGDSAAYFCASSPGGDQPQHFGDGTRLSIL.

The V call is TRBV7-7, the J call TRBJ2-5, with D perhaps given as TRBD1 or TRBD2 (5 bases each). CDR3 length: 14 amino acids. Germline V gene lookup returns CDR1 SSHAT and CDR2 FNYEAQ (reference sequence). The V gene lost 5 bases and the J gene lost 5 bases, with 15 bases spanning the gap. This chain's CDR3 is CASSPGTREETQYF. In DNA form, the CDR3 reads TGTGCCAGCAGCCCCGGGACCAGGGAGGAGACCCAGTACTTC. Combining the CDR3 with reference TRBV7-7 and TRBJ2-5 gives the whole variable domain GAGVSQSPRYKVTKRGQDVTLRCDPISSHATLYWYQQALGQGPEFLTYFNYEAQPDKSGLPSDRFSAERPEGSISTLTIQRTEQRDSAMYRCASSPGTREETQYFGPGTRLLVL.

V usage is TRBV5-1 and J usage is TRBJ2-1, with TRBD1 matching over 11 bases. The trim removed 0 bases at V and 7 bases at J, leaving 9 bases unmatched. CDR1 and CDR2 (germline): SGHRS, YFSETQ. CDR3 length: 17 amino acids. Here the CDR3 DNA reads TGCGCCAGCAGCTTGGCAGGACAGGGGGCTGGGTTGAATGAGCAGTTCTTC. This encodes CASSLAGQGAGLNEQFF.